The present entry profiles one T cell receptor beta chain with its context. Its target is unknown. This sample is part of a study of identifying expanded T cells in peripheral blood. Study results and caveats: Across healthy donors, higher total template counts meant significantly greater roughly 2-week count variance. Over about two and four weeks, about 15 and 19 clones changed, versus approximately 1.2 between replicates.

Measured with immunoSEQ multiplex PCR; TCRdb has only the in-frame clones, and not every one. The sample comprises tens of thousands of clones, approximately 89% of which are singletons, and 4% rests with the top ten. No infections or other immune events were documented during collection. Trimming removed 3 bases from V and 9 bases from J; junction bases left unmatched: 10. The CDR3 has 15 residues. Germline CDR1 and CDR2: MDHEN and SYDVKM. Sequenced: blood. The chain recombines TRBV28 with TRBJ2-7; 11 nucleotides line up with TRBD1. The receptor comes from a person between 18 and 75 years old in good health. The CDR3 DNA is TGTGCCAGCAGTTTCGGGTGGACAGGGGGCAGGGTGCAGTACTTC. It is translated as CASSFGWTGGRVQYF. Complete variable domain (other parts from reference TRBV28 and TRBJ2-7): DVKVTQSSRYLVKRTGEKVFLECVQDMDHENMFWYRQDPGLGLRLIYFSYDVKMKEKGDIPEGYSVSREKKERFSLILESASTNQTSMYLCASSFGWTGGRVQYFGPGTRLTVT.